This TCR beta chain was observed in a study of cytomegalovirus exposure and HLA in healthy donors. The CDR3 is made up of 12 amino acids. Germline V gene lookup returns CDR1 GTSNPN and CDR2 SVGIG (reference sequence). With 60 Vbeta and 13 Jbeta primers, the PCR was carried out. TCRdb keeps only in-frame clones here, not all; method: immunoSEQ multiplex PCR. In the table there are about 130,000 clones, approximately 77% of which are singletons. Whole-study findings and limits: It was reported in a later analysis that an Asian-associated ancestry cluster showed fewer N-insertions than the roughly 670-donor mean.

Regarding this clone: The antigen is unknown.

The specimen was PBMCs. The V gene is TRBV30, the J gene TRBJ2-3; no reliable D call. The TCR sequence derives from a man between 25 and 39 years old in good health and CMV-seronegative. CDR3 loop: CACTESTDTQYF. CDR3 bases: TGTGCGTGTACAGAAAGCACAGATACGCAGTATTTT.